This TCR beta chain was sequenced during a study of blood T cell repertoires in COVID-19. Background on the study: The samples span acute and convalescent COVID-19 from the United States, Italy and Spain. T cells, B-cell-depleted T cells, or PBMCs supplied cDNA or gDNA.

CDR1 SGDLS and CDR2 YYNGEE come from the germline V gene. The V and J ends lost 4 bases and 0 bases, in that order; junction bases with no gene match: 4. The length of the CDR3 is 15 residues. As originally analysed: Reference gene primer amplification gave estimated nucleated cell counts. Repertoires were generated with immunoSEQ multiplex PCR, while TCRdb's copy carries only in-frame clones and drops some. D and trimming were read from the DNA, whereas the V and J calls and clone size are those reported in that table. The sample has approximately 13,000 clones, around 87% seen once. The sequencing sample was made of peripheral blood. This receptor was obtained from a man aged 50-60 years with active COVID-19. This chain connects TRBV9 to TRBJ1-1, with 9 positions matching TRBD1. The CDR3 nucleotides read TGTGCCAGCAGCCCACGGACAGGGGTGAACACTGAAGCTTTCTTT. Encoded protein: CASSPRTGVNTEAFF.